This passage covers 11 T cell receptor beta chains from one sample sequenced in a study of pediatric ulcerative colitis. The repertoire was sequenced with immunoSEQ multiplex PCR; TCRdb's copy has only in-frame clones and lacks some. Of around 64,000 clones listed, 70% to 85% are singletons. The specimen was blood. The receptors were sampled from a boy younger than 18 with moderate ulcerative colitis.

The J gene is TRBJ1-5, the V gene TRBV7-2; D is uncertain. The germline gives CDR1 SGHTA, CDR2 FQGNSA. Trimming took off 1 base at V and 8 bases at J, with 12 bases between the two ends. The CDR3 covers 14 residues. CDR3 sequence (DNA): TGTGCCAGCAGCTTAGAATCCGGGAAAGAGCCCCAGCATTTT. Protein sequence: CASSLESGKEPQHF.

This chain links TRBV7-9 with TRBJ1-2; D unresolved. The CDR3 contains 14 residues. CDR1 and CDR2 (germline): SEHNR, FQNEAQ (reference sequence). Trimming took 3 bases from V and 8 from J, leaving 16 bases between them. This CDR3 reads CASSLASEVGGYTF. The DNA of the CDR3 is TGTGCCAGCAGCTTGGCTTCCGAGGTCGGGGGCTACACCTTC.

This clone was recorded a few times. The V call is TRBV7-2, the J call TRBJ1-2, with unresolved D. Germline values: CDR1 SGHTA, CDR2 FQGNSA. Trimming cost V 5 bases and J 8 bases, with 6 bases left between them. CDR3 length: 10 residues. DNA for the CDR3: TGTGCCAGCAGCCGGAAGGGCTACACCTTC. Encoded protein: CASSRKGYTF.

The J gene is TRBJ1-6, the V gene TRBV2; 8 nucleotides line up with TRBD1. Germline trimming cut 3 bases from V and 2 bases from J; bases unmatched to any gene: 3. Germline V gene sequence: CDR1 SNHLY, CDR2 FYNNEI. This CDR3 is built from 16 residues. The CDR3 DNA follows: TGTGCCAGCAGTGATGCAGGGGGCCCCTATAATTCACCCCTCCACTTT. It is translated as CASSDAGGPYNSPLHF.

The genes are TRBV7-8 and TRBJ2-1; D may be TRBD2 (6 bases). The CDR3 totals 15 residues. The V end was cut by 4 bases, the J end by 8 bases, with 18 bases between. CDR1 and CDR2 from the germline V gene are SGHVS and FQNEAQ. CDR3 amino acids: CASSSLAESEDEQFF. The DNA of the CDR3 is TGTGCCAGCAGCTCTTTAGCGGAGTCGGAGGATGAGCAGTTCTTC.

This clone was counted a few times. The CDR3 DNA is TGCGCCAGCAGCTCCCCCAATGAGCAGTTCTTC. It translates to CASSSPNEQFF. This chain links TRBV5-1 with TRBJ2-1; D not resolved. From germline, CDR1 is SGHRS and CDR2 YFSETQ. V lost 3 bases and J lost 6, with 4 bases in between. The CDR3 consists of 11 residues.

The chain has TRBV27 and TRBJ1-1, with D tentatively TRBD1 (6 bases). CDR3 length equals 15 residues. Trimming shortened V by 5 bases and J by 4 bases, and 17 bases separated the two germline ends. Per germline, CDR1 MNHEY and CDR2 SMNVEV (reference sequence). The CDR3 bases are TGTGCCAGCAGTACGTACAGGGAAGCCGGCACTGAAGCTTTCTTT. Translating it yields CASSTYREAGTEAFF.

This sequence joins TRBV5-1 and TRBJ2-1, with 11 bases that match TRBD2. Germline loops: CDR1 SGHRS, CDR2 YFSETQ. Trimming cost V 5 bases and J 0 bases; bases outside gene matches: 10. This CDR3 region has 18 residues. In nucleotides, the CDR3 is TGCGCCAGCAGTCGGGGACTAGCGGTGAACCTCTCCTACAATGAGCAGTTCTTC. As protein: CASSRGLAVNLSYNEQFF.

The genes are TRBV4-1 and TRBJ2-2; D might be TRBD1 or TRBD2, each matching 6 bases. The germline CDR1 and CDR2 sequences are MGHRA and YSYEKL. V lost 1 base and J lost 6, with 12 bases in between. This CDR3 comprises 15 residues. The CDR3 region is CASSQGGAISGELFF. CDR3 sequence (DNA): TGCGCCAGCAGCCAAGGGGGGGCTATCTCCGGGGAGCTGTTTTTT.

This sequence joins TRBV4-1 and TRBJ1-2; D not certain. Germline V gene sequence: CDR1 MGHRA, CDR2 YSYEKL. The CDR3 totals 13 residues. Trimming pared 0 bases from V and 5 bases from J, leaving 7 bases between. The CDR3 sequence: CASSQEPFYGYTF. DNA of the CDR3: TGCGCCAGCAGCCAAGAACCTTTTTATGGCTACACCTTC.

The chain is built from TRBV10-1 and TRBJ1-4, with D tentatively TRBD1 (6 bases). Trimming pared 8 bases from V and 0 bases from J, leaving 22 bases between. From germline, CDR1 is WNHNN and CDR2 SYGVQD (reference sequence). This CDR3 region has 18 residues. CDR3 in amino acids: CASFTSEGVGSTNEKLFF. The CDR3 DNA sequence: TGCGCCAGCTTCACTTCCGAGGGGGTTGGTTCAACTAATGAAAAACTGTTTTTT.